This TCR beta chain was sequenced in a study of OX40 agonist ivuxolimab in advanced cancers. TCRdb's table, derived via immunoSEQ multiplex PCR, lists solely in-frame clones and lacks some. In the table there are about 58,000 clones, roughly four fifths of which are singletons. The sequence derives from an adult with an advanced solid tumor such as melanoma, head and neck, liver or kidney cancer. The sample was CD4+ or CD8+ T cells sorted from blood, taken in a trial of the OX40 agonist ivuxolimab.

CDR3 amino acids: CASSSPPSYGYTF. In DNA, the CDR3 is TGTGCCAGCAGCTCCCCCCCGAGCTATGGCTACACCTTC. The chain has TRBV5-4 and TRBJ1-2; D uncertain. The CDR3 runs 13 residues. V was trimmed by 3 bases and J by 4 bases, leaving 10 bases between them. Germline values: CDR1 SGHNT, CDR2 YYREEE (reference sequence).